This is a list of T cell receptor beta chains from one sample in a study of T cells after yellow fever vaccination. One entry per CDR3 protein results from TCRdb running MiXCR on the 5' RACE reads. The sample has a few hundred thousand distinct CDR3 sequences, 2.5% to 3.5% seen once. The source was CD4+ T cells sorted from PBMCs, collected 10 days after the yellow fever booster vaccination. These TCRs come from a man aged 18 to 35 who received the YFV17D yellow fever vaccine. CDR3s include the opening cysteine and the closing phenylalanine or tryptophan. Fields, in order: V gene, D gene, J gene, clone size, CDR3 DNA, CDR3 protein. D genes are given only for firm matches. Not all rows give a size; the values are once, few, many and, for expanded clones, a class.

>TRBV7-2|.|TRBJ1-1|many
TGTGCCAGCAGCCGTGGACGGAACACTGAAGCTTTCTTT
CASSRGRNTEAFF
>TRBV6-1|.|TRBJ2-5|.
TGTGCCAGCCACCAACCTTCCGCGGGGAAAGAGACCCAGTACTTC
CASHQPSAGKETQYF
>TRBV7-8|.|TRBJ2-3|many
TGTGCCAGCAGCCCAGAACGTTCTAGCACAGATACGCAGTATTTT
CASSPERSSTDTQYF
>TRBV12-3/TRBV12-4|.|TRBJ1-4|.
TGTGCCAGCAAGTCAACAGTTAATGAAAAACTGTTTTTT
CASKSTVNEKLFF
>TRBV10-3|.|TRBJ2-5|.
TGTGCCATCAGTGCAGGGGACGGCCAAGAGACCCAGTACTTC
CAISAGDGQETQYF
>TRBV11-1|.|TRBJ1-2|many
TGTGCCAGCAGCGAGGACAGATCGAACTATGGCTACACCTTC
CASSEDRSNYGYTF
>TRBV6-2/TRBV6-3|TRBD2|TRBJ2-3|many
TGTGCCAGCAGGCTAGCGGGGAGCACAGATACGCAGTATTTT
CASRLAGSTDTQYF
>TRBV5-1|.|TRBJ1-1|many
TGCGCCAGCAGCTTGTGGCCGGGATCGCTAGAAGCTTTCTTT
CASSLWPGSLEAFF
>TRBV19|.|TRBJ2-2|many
TGTGCCAGTAGTCGCGCTAGGAACACCGGGGAGCTGTTTTTT
CASSRARNTGELFF
>TRBV11-3|.|TRBJ2-7|.
TGTGCCAGCAGCACCCGAGGGTCCGGGGAGCAGTACTTC
CASSTRGSGEQYF
>TRBV29-1|.|TRBJ2-5|.
TGCAGCGTTGAACATAGGGCGGGCCTCGGGTGGACCGAGTACTTC
CSVEHRAGLGWTEYF
>TRBV3-1|TRBD1|TRBJ1-6|.
TGTGCCAGCAGCCAAGACAGGGACAGCAGCTCCTATAATTCACCCCTCCACTTT
CASSQDRDSSSYNSPLHF